The rows below give T cell receptor beta chains drawn from one sample of a study of shared clonotypes between healthy human individuals. Repertoires were generated with immunoSEQ multiplex PCR, while TCRdb's copy carries only in-frame clones and drops some. In the table there are about 2.4 million clones, approximately 92% of which are singletons. Material for sequencing was naive CD4+ T cells sorted from blood. The receptor source for this set is a man younger than 30 in good health. Both conserved end residues are part of each CDR3. D genes are given only for firm matches. Rows give clone size only sometimes, using once, few, many, or a class for an expanded clone.

>-|TRBJ2-7|TRBV2|-
CASRGRGLSYEQYF
TGTGCCAGCAGAGGAAGGGGCCTCTCCTACGAGCAGTACTTC
>-|TRBJ2-2|TRBV10-3|-
CAISVGPGELFF
TGTGCCATCAGTGTGGGCCCCGGGGAGCTGTTTTTT
>TRBD1|TRBJ2-7|TRBV11-2|-
CASSAPRDRVYEQYF
TGTGCCAGCAGCGCGCCCCGGGACAGGGTCTACGAGCAGTACTTC
>-|TRBJ2-7|TRBV18|-
CASSQVGREKDEQYF
TGTGCCAGCTCCCAGGTCGGCAGGGAAAAGGACGAGCAGTACTTC
>-|TRBJ2-6|TRBV6-5|-
CATRQAPGANVLTF
TGTGCAACACGACAGGCCCCTGGAGCCAACGTCCTGACTTTC
>TRBD2|TRBJ2-7|TRBV15|-
CATSRAYGASGTYEQYF
TGTGCCACCAGCAGAGCTTATGGGGCTAGCGGGACCTACGAGCAGTACTTC
>-|TRBJ2-7|TRBV6-1|once
CASSEVVYEQYF
TGTGCCAGCAGTGAAGTGGTTTACGAGCAGTACTTC
>TRBD1|TRBJ2-7|TRBV4-3|-
CASSHEIPRTGKIYEQYF
TGCGCCAGCAGCCACGAAATCCCCAGGACAGGGAAGATTTACGAGCAGTACTTC
>-|TRBJ1-1|TRBV6-5|-
CASSSQGRNTEAFF
TGTGCCAGCTCTTCCCAGGGGCGAAACACTGAAGCTTTCTTT
>-|TRBJ1-6|TRBV30|-
CAWSVSGNSYNSPLHF
TGTGCCTGGAGTGTATCGGGGAACTCCTATAATTCACCCCTCCACTTT
>-|TRBJ2-7|TRBV6-5|-
CASSYQGLSYEQYF
TGTGCCAGCAGTTACCAGGGGCTCTCTTACGAGCAGTACTTC
>TRBD1|TRBJ1-3|TRBV7-2|-
CASSFDRAKGNTIYF
TGTGCCAGCAGCTTTGACAGGGCGAAGGGAAACACCATATATTTT
>-|TRBJ1-2|TRBV2|once
CASSLDPRGSNGYTF
TGTGCCAGCAGTCTAGATCCTAGGGGCTCTAATGGCTACACCTTC
>TRBD1|TRBJ1-1|TRBV28|-
CASRDRGQNTEAFF
TGTGCCAGCAGGGACAGGGGCCAGAACACTGAAGCTTTCTTT
>-|TRBJ2-7|TRBV7-2|-
CASSLGGATGSHEQYF
TGTGCCAGCAGCTTAGGAGGGGCCACGGGGAGCCACGAGCAGTACTTC
>-|TRBJ2-7|TRBV25-1|-
CASSARLAYEQYF
TGTGCCAGCAGTGCTCGGCTAGCATACGAGCAGTACTTC
>-|TRBJ2-3|TRBV6-1|-
CASSSQTDTQYF
TGTGCCAGCAGCAGCCAAACAGATACGCAGTATTTT
>-|TRBJ2-1|TRBV10-1|-
CASSLGQFEQFF
TGCGCCAGCAGCCTGGGACAATTTGAGCAGTTCTTC
>TRBD2|TRBJ2-7|TRBV27|once
CASRGTSGVSYEQYF
TGTGCCAGCAGGGGGACTAGCGGGGTTTCCTACGAGCAGTACTTC
>-|TRBJ1-5|TRBV6-1|-
CASSARTGADRQPQHF
TGTGCCAGCAGTGCAAGGACGGGCGCCGACCGTCAACCCCAGCATTTT
>-|TRBJ2-7|TRBV7-7|-
CASSLNPGGYEQYF
TGTGCTAGCAGCTTAAACCCCGGTGGCTACGAGCAGTACTTC
>TRBD2|TRBJ2-1|TRBV19|-
CASSTLASGGTEQFF
TGTGCCAGTAGTACTTTGGCTAGCGGGGGGACGGAGCAGTTCTTC
>-|TRBJ2-7|TRBV6-6|-
CASIPALVESYEQYF
TGTGCCAGCATCCCCGCCCTAGTGGAATCCTACGAGCAGTACTTC
>TRBD2|TRBJ2-7|TRBV14|-
CASSQGWASGRDEQYF
TGTGCCAGCAGCCAAGGATGGGCTAGCGGGAGAGACGAGCAGTACTTC
>-|TRBJ2-1|TRBV9|-
CASSPTPTGSSYNEQFF
TGTGCCAGCAGCCCCACGCCAACGGGGAGCTCCTACAATGAGCAGTTCTTC
>TRBD1|TRBJ2-3|TRBV5-1|-
CASSLGGQGVTDTQYF
TGCGCCAGCAGCTTGGGCGGACAGGGGGTAACAGATACGCAGTATTTT